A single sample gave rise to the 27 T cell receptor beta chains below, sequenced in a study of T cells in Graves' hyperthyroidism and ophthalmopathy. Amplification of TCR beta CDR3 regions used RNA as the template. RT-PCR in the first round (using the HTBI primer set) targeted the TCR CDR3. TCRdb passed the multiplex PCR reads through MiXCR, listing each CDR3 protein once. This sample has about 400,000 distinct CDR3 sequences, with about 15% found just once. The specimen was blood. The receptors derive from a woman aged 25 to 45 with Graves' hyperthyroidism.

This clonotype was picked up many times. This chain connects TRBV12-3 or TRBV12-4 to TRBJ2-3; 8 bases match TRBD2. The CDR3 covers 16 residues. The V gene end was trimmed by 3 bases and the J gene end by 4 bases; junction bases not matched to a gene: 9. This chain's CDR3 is CASSFGRGHRPDTQYF. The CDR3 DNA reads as TGTGCCAGCAGTTTCGGGAGGGGTCATCGCCCAGATACGCAGTATTTT.

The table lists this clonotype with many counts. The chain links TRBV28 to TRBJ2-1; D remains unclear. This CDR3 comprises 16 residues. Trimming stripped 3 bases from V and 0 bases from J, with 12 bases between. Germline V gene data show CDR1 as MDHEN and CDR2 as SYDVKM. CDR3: CASSFDTQNSYNEQFF. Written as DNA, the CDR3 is TGTGCCAGCAGTTTCGACACACAGAACTCCTACAATGAGCAGTTCTTC.

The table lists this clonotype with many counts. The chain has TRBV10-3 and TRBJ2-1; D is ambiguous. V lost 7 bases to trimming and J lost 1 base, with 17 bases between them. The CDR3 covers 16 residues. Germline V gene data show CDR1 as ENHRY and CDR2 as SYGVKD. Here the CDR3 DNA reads TGTGCCATCATGGAGTCAACAGCTCCATCCTACAATGAGCAGTTCTTC. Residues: CAIMESTAPSYNEQFF.

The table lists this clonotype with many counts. The CDR3 region is CASSERSGDTDTQYF. The CDR3 DNA reads TGTGCCAGCAGTGAAAGGAGCGGTGATACAGATACGCAGTATTTT. The V call is TRBV2, the J call TRBJ2-3; D perhaps matches TRBD2 (5 bases). CDR3 length: 15 residues. Germline assignment: CDR1 SNHLY and CDR2 FYNNEI. With 2 bases removed from V and 3 bases from J, the gap between germline ends came to 12 bases. The whole variable domain, filled in from reference TRBV2 and TRBJ2-3, reads EPEVTQTPSHQVTQMGQEVILRCVPISNHLYFYWYRQILGQKVEFLVSFYNNEISEKSEIFDDQFSVERPDGSNFTLKIRSTKLEDSAMYFCASSERSGDTDTQYFGPGTRLTVL.

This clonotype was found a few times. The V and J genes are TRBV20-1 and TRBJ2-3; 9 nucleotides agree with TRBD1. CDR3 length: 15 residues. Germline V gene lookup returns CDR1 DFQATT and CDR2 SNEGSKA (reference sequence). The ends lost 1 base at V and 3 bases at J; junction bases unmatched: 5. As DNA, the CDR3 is TGCAGTGCTAGAGGACCGGGACAGGGTACAGATACGCAGTATTTT. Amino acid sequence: CSARGPGQGTDTQYF.

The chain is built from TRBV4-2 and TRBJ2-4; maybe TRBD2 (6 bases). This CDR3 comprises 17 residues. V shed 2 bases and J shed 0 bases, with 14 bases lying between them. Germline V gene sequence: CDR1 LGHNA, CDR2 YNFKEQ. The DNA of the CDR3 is TGTGCCAGCAGCCAAATCAACCCGGGAGAAGCCAAAAACATTCAGTACTTC. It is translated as CASSQINPGEAKNIQYF.

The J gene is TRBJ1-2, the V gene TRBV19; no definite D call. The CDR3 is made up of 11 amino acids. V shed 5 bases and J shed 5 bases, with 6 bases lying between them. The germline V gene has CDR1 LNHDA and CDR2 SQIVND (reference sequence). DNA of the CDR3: TGTGCCAGTAGTTTCGGGTATGGCTACACCTTC. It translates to CASSFGYGYTF.

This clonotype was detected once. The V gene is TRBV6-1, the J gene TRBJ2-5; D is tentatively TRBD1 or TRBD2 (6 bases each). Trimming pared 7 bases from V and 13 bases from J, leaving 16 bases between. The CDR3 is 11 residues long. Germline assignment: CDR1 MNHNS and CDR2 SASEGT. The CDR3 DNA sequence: TGTGCCAGCATCGCCGACAGGAGGGTGTACTTC. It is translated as CASIADRRVYF.

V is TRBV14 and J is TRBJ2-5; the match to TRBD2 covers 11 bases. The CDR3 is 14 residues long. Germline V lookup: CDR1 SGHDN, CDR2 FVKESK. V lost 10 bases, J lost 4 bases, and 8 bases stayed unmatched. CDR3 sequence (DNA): TGTGCCACCGAATCGCTAGCGGGAGGAGAGACCCAGTACTTC. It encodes CATESLAGGETQYF.

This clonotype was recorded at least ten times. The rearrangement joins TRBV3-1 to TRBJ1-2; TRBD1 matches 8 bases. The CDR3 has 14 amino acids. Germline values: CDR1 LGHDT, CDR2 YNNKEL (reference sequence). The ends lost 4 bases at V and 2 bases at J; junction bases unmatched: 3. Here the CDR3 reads CASSPRTGNYGYTF. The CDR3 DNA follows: TGTGCCAGCAGCCCCCGGACAGGGAACTATGGCTACACCTTC. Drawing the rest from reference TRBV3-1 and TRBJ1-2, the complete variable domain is DTAVSQTPKYLVTQMGNDKSIKCEQNLGHDTMYWYKQDSKKFLKIMFSYNNKELIINETVPNRFSPKSPDKAHLNLHINSLELGDSAVYFCASSPRTGNYGYTFGSGTRLTVV.

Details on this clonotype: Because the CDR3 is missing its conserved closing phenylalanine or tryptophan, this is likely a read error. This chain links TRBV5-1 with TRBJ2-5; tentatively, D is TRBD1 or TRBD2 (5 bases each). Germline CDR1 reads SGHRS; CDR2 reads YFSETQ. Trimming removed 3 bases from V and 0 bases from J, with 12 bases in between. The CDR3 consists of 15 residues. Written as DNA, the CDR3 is TGCGCCAGCAGCTCGGGGCAGACGTACCAAGAGACCCAGTACCTC. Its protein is CASSSGQTYQETQYL.

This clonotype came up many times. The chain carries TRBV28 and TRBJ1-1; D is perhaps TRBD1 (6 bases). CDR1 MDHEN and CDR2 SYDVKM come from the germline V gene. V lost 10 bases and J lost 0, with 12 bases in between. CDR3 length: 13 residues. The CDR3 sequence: CATMTGLNTEAFF. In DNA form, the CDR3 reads TGTGCCACCATGACAGGTTTGAACACTGAAGCTTTCTTT. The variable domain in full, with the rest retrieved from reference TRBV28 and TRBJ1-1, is DVKVTQSSRYLVKRTGEKVFLECVQDMDHENMFWYRQDPGLGLRLIYFSYDVKMKEKGDIPEGYSVSREKKERFSLILESASTNQTSMYLCATMTGLNTEAFFGQGTRLTVV.

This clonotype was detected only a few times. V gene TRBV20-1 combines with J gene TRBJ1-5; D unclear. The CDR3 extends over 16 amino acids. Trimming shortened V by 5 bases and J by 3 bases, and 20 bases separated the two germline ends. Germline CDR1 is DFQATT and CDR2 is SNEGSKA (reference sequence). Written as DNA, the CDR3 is TGCAGTGCTCCCGAAGCCGGACGGAGACCCAATCAGCCCCAGCATTTT. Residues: CSAPEAGRRPNQPQHF.

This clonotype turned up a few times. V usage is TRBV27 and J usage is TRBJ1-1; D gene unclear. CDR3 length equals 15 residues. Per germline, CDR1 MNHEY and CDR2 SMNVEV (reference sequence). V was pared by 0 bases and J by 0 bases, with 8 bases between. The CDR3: CASSLSVLMNTEAFF. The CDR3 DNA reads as TGTGCCAGCAGTTTATCGGTCCTAATGAACACTGAAGCTTTCTTT.

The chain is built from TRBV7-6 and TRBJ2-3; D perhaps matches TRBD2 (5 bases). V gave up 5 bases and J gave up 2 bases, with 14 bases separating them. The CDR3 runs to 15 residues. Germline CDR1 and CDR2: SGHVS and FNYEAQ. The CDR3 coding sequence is TGTGCCAGCAGCCGAGGGTTGTCGGACACAGATACGCAGTATTTT. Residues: CASSRGLSDTDTQYF.

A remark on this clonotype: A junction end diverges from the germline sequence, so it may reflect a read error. The DNA for the CDR3 is TGTGCCAGCAGTGAACTGCCTAGCGGGAGCACAGATACGCAGTATTTT. Translation gives CASSELPSGSTDTQYF. V usage is TRBV24-1 and J usage is TRBJ2-3; TRBD2 aligns across 8 bases. This CDR3 contains 16 residues. The V gene's germline CDR1 is KGHDR and CDR2 SFDVKD.

CDR3 nucleotide sequence: TGTGCCAGCAGCTCTGGAGTGCACACTGAAGCTTTCTTT. This encodes CASSSGVHTEAFF. This chain uses TRBV5-6 with TRBJ1-1, with D unresolved. Germline CDR1 SGHDT, CDR2 YYEEEE. Between the trimmed V and J ends, which lost 3 bases and 3 bases, there was a span of 9 bases. The CDR3 totals 13 residues.

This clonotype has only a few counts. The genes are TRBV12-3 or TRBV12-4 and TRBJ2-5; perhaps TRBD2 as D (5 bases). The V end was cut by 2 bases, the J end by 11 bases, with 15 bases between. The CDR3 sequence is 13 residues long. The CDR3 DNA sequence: TGTGCCAGCAGTTTAAGCATCGCGAGGGTTCAGTACTTC. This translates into CASSLSIARVQYF.

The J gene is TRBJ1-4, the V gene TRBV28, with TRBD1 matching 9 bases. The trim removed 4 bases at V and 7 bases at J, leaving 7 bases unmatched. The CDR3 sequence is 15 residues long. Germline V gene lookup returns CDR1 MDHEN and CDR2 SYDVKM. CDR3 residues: CASSSGQGTVEKLFF. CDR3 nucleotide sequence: TGTGCCAGCAGTTCGGGACAGGGTACGGTTGAAAAACTGTTTTTT.

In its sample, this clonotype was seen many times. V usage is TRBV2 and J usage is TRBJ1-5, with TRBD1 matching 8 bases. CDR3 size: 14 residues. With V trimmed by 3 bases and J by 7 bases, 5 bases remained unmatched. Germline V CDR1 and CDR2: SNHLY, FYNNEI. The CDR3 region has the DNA TGTGCCAGCAGTGAGGACAGGGTAGGGCAGCCCCAGCATTTT. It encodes CASSEDRVGQPQHF.

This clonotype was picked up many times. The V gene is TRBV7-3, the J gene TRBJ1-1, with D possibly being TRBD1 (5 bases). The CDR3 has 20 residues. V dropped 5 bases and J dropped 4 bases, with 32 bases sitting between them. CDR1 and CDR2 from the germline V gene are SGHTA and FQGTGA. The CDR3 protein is CASSARPPGTGNGVGTEAFF. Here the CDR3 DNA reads TGTGCCAGCAGCGCCCGACCTCCCGGGACGGGCAATGGTGTGGGCACTGAAGCTTTCTTT.

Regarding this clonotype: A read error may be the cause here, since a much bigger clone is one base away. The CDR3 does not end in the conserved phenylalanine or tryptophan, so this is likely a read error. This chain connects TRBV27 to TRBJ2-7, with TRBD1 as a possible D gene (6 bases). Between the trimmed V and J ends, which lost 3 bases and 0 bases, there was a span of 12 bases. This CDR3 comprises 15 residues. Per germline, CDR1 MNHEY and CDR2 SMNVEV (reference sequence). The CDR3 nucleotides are TGTGCCAGCAGTTTCTTGACAGGTTCCTCCTACGAGCAGTACTCC. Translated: CASSFLTGSSYEQYS.

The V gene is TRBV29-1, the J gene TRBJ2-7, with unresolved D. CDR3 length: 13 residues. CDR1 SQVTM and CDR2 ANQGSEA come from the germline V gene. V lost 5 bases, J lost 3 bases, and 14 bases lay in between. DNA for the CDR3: TGCAGCGTTTTCGCCGACTCGAGCTACGAGCAGTACTTC. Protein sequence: CSVFADSSYEQYF.

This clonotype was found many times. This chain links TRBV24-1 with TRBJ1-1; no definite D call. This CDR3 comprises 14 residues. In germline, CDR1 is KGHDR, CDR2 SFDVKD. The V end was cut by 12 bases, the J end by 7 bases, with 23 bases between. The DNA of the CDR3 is TGTGCCGATGGAGGTGGCAGGATTTTTATTGAAGCTTTCTTT. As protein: CADGGGRIFIEAFF.

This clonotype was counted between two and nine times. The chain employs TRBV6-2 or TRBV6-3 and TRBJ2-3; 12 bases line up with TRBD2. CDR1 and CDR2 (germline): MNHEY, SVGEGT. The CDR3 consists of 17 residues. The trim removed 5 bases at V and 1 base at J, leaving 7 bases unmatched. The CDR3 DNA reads TGTGCCAGCAGTGCGGCTAGCGGGAGGGTCGGCACAGATACGCAGTATTTT. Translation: CASSAASGRVGTDTQYF.

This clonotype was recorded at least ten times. CDR3 amino acids: CASSFAGHGEKLFF. DNA for the CDR3: TGTGCCAGCAGTTTTGCAGGTCACGGAGAAAAACTGTTTTTT. The rearrangement joins TRBV12-3 or TRBV12-4 to TRBJ1-4; D ambiguous. V was trimmed by 3 bases and J by 8 bases, leaving 13 bases between them. This CDR3 is built from 14 residues.

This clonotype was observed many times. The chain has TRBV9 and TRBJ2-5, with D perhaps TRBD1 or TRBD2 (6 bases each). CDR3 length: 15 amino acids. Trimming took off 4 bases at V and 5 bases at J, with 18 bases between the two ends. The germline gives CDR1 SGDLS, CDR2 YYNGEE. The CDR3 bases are TGTGCCAGCAGCCCAACGGAGGGGGTTAGGGAGACCCAGTACTTC. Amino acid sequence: CASSPTEGVRETQYF.